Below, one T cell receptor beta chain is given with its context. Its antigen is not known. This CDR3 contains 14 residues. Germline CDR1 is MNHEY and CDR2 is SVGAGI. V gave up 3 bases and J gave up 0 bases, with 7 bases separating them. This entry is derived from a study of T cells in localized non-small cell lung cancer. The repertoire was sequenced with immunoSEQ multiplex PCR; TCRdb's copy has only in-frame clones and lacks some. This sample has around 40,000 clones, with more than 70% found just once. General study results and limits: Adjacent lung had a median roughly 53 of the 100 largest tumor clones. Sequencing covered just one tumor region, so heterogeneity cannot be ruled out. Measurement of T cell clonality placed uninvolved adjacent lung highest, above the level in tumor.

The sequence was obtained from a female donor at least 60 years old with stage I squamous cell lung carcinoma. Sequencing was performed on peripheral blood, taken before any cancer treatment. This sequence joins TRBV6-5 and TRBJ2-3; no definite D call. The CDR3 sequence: CASSYGYSTDTQYF. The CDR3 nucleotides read TGTGCCAGCAGTTATGGGTATAGCACAGATACGCAGTATTTT.